This T cell receptor (beta chain) appears in the sequencing data of a study of T cells after yellow fever vaccination. Study observations and caveats: The CD4 compartment and the CD8 compartment contained a small share of clonotypes in common. In post-booster samples, most primary-vaccination clones reappeared (about 96% CD4, about 91% CD8).

With respect to this clonotype: The target antigen is unknown.

TCRdb fed the 5' RACE reads into MiXCR, producing one record per CDR3 protein. The sample carries about 550,000 distinct CDR3 sequences, about a fifth recorded once. The sequences come from PBMCs, collected 15 days after the yellow fever booster vaccination. This clonotype was obtained from a man aged 25 to 40 who received the YFV17D yellow fever vaccine.

The CDR3 protein is CAISESVIETQYF. The CDR3 nucleotides read TGTGCCATCAGTGAGTCCGTCATCGAGACCCAGTACTTC. The chain has TRBV10-3 and TRBJ2-5; D gene unclear. V lost 0 bases to trimming and J lost 5 bases, with 7 bases between them. There are 13 residues in the CDR3. CDR1 and CDR2 from the germline V gene are ENHRY and SYGVKD.